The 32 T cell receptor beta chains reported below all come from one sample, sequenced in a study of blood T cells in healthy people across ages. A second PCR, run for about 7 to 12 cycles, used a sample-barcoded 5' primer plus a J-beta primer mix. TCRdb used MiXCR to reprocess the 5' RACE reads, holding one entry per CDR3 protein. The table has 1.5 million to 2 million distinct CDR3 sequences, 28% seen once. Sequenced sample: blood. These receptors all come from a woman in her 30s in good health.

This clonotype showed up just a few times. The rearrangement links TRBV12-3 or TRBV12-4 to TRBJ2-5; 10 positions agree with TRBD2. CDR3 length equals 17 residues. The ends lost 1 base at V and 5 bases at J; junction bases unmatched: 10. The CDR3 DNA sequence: TGTGCCAGCAGTTTAGGGGCTGCTAGCGGGAGTATCGAGACCCAGTACTTC. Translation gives CASSLGAASGSIETQYF.

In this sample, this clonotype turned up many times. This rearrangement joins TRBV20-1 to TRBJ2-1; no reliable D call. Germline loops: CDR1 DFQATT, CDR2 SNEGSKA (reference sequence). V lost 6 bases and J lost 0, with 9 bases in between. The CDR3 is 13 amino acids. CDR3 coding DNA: TGCAGTGCCTTCGTGGGCTCCTACAATGAGCAGTTCTTC. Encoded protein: CSAFVGSYNEQFF.

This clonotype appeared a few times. The CDR3 region is CASSLMGGGTPRAYF. CDR3 DNA: TGCGCCAGCAGCTTAATGGGCGGGGGGACTCCTCGCGCGTATTTT. The J gene is TRBJ2-3, the V gene TRBV5-1; 8 nucleotides agree with TRBD2. The junction had 16 bases not matched to a gene; V was cut back by 2 bases and J by 14 bases. The V gene's germline CDR1 is SGHRS and CDR2 YFSETQ. The CDR3 runs to 15 residues.

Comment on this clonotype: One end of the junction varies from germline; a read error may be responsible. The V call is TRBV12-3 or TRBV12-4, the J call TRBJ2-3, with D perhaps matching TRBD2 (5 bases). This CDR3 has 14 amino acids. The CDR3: CASSYGLGADTEYF. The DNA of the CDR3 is TGTGCCAGCAGTTACGGACTGGGAGCAGATACGGAGTATTTT.

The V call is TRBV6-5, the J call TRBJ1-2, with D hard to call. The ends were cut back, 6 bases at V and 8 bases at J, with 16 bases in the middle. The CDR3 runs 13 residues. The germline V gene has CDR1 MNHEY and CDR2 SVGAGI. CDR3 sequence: CASRDLSGQGYTF. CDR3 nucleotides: TGTGCCAGCAGGGACCTCTCGGGTCAAGGCTACACCTTC.

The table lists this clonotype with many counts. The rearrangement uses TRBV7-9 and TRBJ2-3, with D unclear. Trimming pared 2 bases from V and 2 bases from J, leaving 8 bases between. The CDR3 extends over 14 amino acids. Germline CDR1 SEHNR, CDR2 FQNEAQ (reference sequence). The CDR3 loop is CASSLPVSTDTQYF. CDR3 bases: TGTGCCAGCAGCTTACCGGTATCCACAGATACGCAGTATTTT.

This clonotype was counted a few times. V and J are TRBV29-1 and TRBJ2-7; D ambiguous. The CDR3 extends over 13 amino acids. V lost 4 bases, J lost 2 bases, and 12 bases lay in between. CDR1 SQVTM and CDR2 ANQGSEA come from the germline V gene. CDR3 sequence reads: CSVVISITYEQYF. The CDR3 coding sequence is TGCAGCGTTGTAATTTCGATAACCTACGAGCAGTACTTC.

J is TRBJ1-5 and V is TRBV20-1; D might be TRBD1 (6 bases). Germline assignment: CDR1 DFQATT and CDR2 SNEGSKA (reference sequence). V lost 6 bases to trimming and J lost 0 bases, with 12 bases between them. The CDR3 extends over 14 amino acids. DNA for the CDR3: TGCAGTGCGATCGACAGGATTAGCAATCAGCCCCAGCATTTT. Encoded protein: CSAIDRISNQPQHF.

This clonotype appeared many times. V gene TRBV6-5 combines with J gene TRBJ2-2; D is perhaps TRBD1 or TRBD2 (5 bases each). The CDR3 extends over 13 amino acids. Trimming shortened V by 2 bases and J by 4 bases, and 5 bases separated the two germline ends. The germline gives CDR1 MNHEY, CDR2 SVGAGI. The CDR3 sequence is CASSYGGTGELFF. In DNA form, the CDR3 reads TGTGCCAGCAGTTACGGGGGCACCGGGGAGCTGTTTTTT.

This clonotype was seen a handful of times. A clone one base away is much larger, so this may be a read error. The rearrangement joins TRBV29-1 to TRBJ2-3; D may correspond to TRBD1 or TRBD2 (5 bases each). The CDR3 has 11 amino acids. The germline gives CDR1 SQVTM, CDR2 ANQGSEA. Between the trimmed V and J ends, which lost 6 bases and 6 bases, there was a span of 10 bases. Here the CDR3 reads CSVTEGDTQYF. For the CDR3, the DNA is TGCAGCGTCACAGAGGGGGATACGCAGTATTTT.

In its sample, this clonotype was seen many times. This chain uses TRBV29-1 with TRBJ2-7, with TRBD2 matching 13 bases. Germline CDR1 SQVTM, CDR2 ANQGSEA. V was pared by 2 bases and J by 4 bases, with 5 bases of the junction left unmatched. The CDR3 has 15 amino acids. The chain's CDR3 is CSVELLAGGIYEQYF. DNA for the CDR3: TGCAGCGTTGAATTACTAGCGGGAGGGATTTACGAGCAGTACTTC.

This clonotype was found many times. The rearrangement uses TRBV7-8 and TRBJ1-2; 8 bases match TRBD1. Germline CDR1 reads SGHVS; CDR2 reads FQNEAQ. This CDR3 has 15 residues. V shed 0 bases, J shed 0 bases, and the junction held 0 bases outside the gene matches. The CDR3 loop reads CASSLATGANYGYTF. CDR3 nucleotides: TGTGCCAGCAGCTTAGCGACAGGGGCTAACTATGGCTACACCTTC.

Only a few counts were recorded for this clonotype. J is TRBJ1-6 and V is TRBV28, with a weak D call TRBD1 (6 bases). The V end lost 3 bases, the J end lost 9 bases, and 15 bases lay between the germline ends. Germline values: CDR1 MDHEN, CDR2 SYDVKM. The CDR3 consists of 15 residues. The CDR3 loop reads CASSFVWQGPSPLHF. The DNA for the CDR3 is TGTGCCAGCAGTTTTGTATGGCAGGGGCCTTCACCCCTCCACTTT. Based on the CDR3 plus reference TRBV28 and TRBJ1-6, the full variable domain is DVKVTQSSRYLVKRTGEKVFLECVQDMDHENMFWYRQDPGLGLRLIYFSYDVKMKEKGDIPEGYSVSREKKERFSLILESASTNQTSMYLCASSFVWQGPSPLHFGNGTRLTVT.

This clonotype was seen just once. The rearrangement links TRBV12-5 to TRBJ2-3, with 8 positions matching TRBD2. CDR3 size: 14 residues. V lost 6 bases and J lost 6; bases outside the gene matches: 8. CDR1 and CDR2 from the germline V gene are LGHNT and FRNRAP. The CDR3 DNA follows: TGTGCTAGTGGCCGTAGCGGGACCGGCGATACGCAGTATTTT. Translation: CASGRSGTGDTQYF.

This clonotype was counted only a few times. This CDR3 reads CASSPFPPTGPLGEQYF. CDR3 DNA: TGTGCCAGCAGCCCCTTCCCCCCGACAGGGCCGTTGGGGGAGCAGTACTTC. The rearrangement joins TRBV11-2 to TRBJ2-7, with 7 bases that match TRBD1. V dropped 5 bases and J dropped 7; count of bases not matched to a gene: 20. The CDR3 extends over 17 amino acids. The V gene's germline CDR1 is SGHAT and CDR2 FQNNGV.

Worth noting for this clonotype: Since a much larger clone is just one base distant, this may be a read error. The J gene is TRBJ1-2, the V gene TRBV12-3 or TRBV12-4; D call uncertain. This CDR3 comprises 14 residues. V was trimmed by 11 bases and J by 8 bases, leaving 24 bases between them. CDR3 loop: CAGARLGSNNGYTF. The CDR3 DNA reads TGTGCCGGCGCCCGCCTGGGGAGCAATAACGGCTACACCTTC.

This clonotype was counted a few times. The CDR3 DNA is TGCAGTGTCCTCAGGGGGGATACGCAGTATTTT. Translation gives CSVLRGDTQYF. This sequence joins TRBV20-1 and TRBJ2-3; 7 bases are shared with TRBD1. The ends lost 7 bases at V and 6 bases at J; junction bases unmatched: 4. Germline CDR1 reads DFQATT; CDR2 reads SNEGSKA (reference sequence). The length of the CDR3 is 11 residues.

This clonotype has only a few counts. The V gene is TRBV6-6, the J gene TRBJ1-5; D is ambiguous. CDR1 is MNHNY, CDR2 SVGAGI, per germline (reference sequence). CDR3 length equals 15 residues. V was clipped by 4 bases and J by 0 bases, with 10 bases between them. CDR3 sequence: CASSSRGVSNQPQHF. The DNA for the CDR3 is TGTGCCAGCAGTTCCCGTGGGGTTAGCAATCAGCCCCAGCATTTT.

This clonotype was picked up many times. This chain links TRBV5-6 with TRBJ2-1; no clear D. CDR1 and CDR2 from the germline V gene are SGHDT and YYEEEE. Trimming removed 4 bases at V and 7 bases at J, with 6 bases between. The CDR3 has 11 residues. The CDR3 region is CASSHRNEQFF. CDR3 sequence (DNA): TGTGCCAGCAGCCACCGTAATGAGCAGTTCTTC.

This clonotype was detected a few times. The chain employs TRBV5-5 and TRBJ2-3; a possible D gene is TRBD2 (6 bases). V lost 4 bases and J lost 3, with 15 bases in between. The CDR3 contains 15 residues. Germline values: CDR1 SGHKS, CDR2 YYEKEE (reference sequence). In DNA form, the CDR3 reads TGTGCCAGCAGCCGTGTGTCGGCGGGGACAGATACGCAGTATTTT. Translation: CASSRVSAGTDTQYF.

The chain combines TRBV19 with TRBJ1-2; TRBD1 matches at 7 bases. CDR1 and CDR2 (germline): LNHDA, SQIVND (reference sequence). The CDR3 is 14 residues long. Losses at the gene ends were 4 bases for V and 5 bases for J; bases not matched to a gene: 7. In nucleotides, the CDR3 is TGTGCCAGTAGTAGCATTGGGACAGCTTATGGCTACACCTTC. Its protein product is CASSSIGTAYGYTF.

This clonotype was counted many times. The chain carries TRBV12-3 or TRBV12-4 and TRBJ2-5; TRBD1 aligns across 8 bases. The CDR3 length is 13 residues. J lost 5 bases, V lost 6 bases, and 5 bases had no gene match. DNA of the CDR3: TGTGCCAGCAGCAAACGGGACAGGGAGACCCAGTACTTC. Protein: CASSKRDRETQYF.

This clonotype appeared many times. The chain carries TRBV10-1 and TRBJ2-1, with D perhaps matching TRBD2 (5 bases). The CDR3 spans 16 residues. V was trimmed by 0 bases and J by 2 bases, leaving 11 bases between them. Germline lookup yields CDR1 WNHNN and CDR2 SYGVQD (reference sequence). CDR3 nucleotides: TGCGCCAGCAGTGAGTCCGCTAGCCAACCCTACAATGAGCAGTTCTTC. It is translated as CASSESASQPYNEQFF.

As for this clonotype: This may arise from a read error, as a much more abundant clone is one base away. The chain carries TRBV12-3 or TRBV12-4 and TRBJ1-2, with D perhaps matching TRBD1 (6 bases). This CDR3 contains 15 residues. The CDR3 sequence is CASSFRGRGNYGHTF. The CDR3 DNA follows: TGTGCCAGCAGTTTCCGGGGGCGCGGAAACTATGGCCACACCTTC.

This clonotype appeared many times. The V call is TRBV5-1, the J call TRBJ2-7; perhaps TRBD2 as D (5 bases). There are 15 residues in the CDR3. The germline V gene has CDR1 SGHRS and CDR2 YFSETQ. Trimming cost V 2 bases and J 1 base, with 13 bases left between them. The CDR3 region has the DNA TGCGCCAGCAGCTTTGATGGACGGGAATCCTACGAGCAGTACTTC. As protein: CASSFDGRESYEQYF.

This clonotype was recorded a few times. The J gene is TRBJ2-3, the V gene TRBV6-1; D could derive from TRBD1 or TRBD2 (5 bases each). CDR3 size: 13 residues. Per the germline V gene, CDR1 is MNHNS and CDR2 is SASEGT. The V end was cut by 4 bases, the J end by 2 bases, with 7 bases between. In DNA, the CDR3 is TGTGCCAGCAGTGGGGACCACACAGATACGCAGTATTTT. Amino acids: CASSGDHTDTQYF.

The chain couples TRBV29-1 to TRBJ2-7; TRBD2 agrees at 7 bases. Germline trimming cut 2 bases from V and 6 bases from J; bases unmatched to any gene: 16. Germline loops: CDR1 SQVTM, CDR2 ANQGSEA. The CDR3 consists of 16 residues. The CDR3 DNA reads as TGCAGCGTTGAATATTCGCGGTCGGGGGGTGGCTTCGAGCAGTACTTC. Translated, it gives CSVEYSRSGGGFEQYF.

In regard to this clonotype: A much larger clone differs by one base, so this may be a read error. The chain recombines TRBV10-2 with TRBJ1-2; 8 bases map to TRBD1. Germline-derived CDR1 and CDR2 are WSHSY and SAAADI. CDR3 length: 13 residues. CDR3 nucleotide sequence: TGCGCCAGCACCGAGACAGGGGACGATGGCCACACCTTC. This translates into CASTETGDDGHTF.

CDR3 sequence: CASSLNGALADTQYF. CDR3 DNA sequence: TGTGCCAGCAGCTTAAACGGTGCATTGGCAGATACGCAGTATTTT. This chain connects TRBV11-2 to TRBJ2-3; D not resolved. Trimming stripped 2 bases from V and 4 bases from J, with 13 bases between. Germline values: CDR1 SGHAT, CDR2 FQNNGV. CDR3 length equals 15 residues.

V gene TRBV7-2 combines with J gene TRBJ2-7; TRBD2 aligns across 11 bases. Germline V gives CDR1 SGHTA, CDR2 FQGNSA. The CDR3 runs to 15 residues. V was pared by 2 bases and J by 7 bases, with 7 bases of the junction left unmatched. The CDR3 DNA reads TGTGCCAGCAGCTTAACTAGCGGGAGCGTCACTGAGCAGTACTTC. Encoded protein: CASSLTSGSVTEQYF.

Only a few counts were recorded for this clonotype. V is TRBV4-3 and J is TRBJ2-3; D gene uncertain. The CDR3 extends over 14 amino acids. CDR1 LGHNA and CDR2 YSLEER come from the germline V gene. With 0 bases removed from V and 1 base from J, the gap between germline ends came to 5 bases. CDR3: CASSQDQGTDTQYF. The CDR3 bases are TGCGCCAGCAGCCAAGATCAGGGCACAGATACGCAGTATTTT.

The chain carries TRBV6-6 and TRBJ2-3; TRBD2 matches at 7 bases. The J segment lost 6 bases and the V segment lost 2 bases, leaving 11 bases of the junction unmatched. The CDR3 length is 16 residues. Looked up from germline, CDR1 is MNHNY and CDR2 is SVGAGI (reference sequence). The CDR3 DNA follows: TGTGCCAGCAGTTACGCACCATGGGGGGGACCGGATACGCAGTATTTT. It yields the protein CASSYAPWGGPDTQYF.